The 25 T cell receptor beta chains reported below all come from one sample, sequenced in a study of blood T cells in healthy people across ages. For the second PCR, which ran for about 6 to 11 cycles, a sample-barcoded 5' primer and a J-beta primer mix were used. TCRdb independently ran MiXCR on the 5' RACE reads; one entry per CDR3 protein. The sample includes about 320,000 distinct CDR3 sequences, around 30% of them seen just once. Sample: blood. These receptors all stem from a woman in her seventies in good health.

This clonotype was seen more than once but under ten times. This sequence joins TRBV6-6 and TRBJ2-5; D remains ambiguous. The CDR3 length is 12 residues. Trimming took 6 bases from V and 3 from J, leaving 8 bases between them. Germline CDR1 reads MNHNY; CDR2 reads SVGAGI (reference sequence). The CDR3 coding sequence is TGTGCCAGCAGGCTTGCAGAAGAGACCCAGTACTTC. Its protein product is CASRLAEETQYF.

V is TRBV27 and J is TRBJ2-3; 8 bases match TRBD1. The germline gives CDR1 MNHEY, CDR2 SMNVEV (reference sequence). The CDR3 runs to 15 residues. V lost 6 bases, J lost 6 bases, and 11 bases stayed unmatched. CDR3 sequence reads: CASSSTDRGGDTQYF. In DNA form, the CDR3 reads TGTGCCAGCAGCTCCACAGACAGGGGTGGGGATACGCAGTATTTT.

This rearrangement joins TRBV5-1 to TRBJ1-2; D is ambiguous. This CDR3 comprises 14 residues. Germline CDR1 reads SGHRS; CDR2 reads YFSETQ. V lost 7 bases and J 2 bases, leaving 15 bases between the germline ends. CDR3: CASSPGGRNYGYTF. CDR3 DNA: TGCGCCAGCTCCCCGGGAGGGCGGAACTATGGCTACACCTTC.

This clonotype turned up a few times. V gene TRBV23-1 combines with J gene TRBJ2-4; 7 bases are a match to TRBD1. TRBV23-1 is designated an ORF whose function remains uncertain. The junction had 7 bases not matched to a gene; V was cut back by 2 bases and J by 6 bases. This CDR3 has 15 residues. DNA for the CDR3: TGCGCCAGCAGTCAACCTGACAGGGCGTTAAACATTCAGTACTTC. Its translation: CASSQPDRALNIQYF.

In its sample, this clonotype was seen many times. The rearrangement uses TRBV12-3 or TRBV12-4 and TRBJ2-7, with 7 nucleotides matching TRBD1. The length of the CDR3 is 12 residues. Trimming cost V 5 bases and J 3 bases; bases outside gene matches: 1. CDR3 loop: CASSRQGYEQYF. In nucleotides, the CDR3 is TGTGCCAGCAGTCGACAGGGCTACGAGCAGTACTTC.

This clonotype occurred once. CDR3 sequence: CSAGGTSGNMGQFF. CDR3 sequence (DNA): TGCAGTGCTGGCGGGACTAGCGGGAACATGGGGCAGTTCTTC. The chain employs TRBV20-1 and TRBJ2-1, with 13 bases aligning to TRBD2. CDR3 length: 14 residues. V was pared by 5 bases and J by 12 bases, with 10 bases of the junction left unmatched. CDR1 and CDR2 from the germline V gene are DFQATT and SNEGSKA (reference sequence).

This clonotype was observed a handful of times. The chain joins TRBV18 to TRBJ1-3; tentatively, D is TRBD1 (5 bases). Trimming cost V 2 bases and J 0 bases, with 11 bases left between them. The CDR3 runs to 16 residues. CDR1 and CDR2 (germline): KGHSH, LQKENI. The CDR3 region is CASSPGGIGSGNTIYF. The CDR3 bases are TGTGCCAGCTCACCAGGGGGAATCGGCTCTGGAAACACCATATATTTT.

This clonotype was counted a few times. This chain uses TRBV10-3 with TRBJ2-1, with 7 bases matching TRBD2. V lost 8 bases to trimming and J lost 3 bases; unmatched junction nucleotides: 1. The CDR3 loop spans 12 amino acids. The V gene's germline CDR1 is ENHRY and CDR2 SYGVKD. The CDR3 loop is CAIGTNYNEQFF. DNA of the CDR3: TGTGCCATCGGGACTAACTACAATGAGCAGTTCTTC.

A few counts support this clonotype. The chain joins TRBV20-1 to TRBJ2-5; TRBD2 matches at 11 bases. Germline V lookup: CDR1 DFQATT, CDR2 SNEGSKA (reference sequence). The CDR3 sequence is 16 residues long. Unmatched junction bases numbered 10, after V lost 6 bases and J lost 1 base. CDR3 in amino acids: CSANGETSGIQETQYF. The CDR3 nucleotides are TGCAGTGCCAACGGAGAGACTAGCGGGATCCAAGAGACCCAGTACTTC.

The rearrangement joins TRBV2 to TRBJ2-7; no definite D call. The CDR3 totals 14 residues. The germline CDR1 and CDR2 sequences are SNHLY and FYNNEI. V was clipped by 8 bases and J by 0 bases, with 14 bases between them. CDR3 loop: CASRRPQSSYEQYF. In DNA form, the CDR3 reads TGTGCCAGCCGTAGGCCTCAGAGCTCCTACGAGCAGTACTTC.

The V call is TRBV4-2, the J call TRBJ1-5; D is unresolved. V lost 7 bases and J lost 6, with 13 bases in between. This CDR3 spans 13 amino acids. The germline CDR1 and CDR2 sequences are LGHNA and YNFKEQ. The chain's CDR3 is CASTSEPGQPQHF. The CDR3 region has the DNA TGTGCCAGCACCTCCGAGCCGGGTCAGCCCCAGCATTTT.

The chain links TRBV4-1 to TRBJ2-1; 9 nucleotides align to TRBD2. J was trimmed by 0 bases and V by 1 base; bases with no gene match: 4. From germline, CDR1 is MGHRA and CDR2 YSYEKL. This CDR3 spans 17 amino acids. The CDR3 DNA reads TGCGCCAGCAGCCAAGGTCCTAGCGGGAACTCCTACAATGAGCAGTTCTTC. This translates into CASSQGPSGNSYNEQFF.

In this sample, this clonotype turned up once. The V call is TRBV5-1, the J call TRBJ2-4, with 12 bases matching TRBD2. V trimming: 1 base; J trimming: 1 base; junction bases outside the gene matches: 9. CDR1 is SGHRS and CDR2 is YFSETQ in the germline V gene. This CDR3 is built from 19 residues. The CDR3 loop is CASSLPLAGGPEAKNIQYF. The CDR3 DNA reads as TGCGCCAGCAGCTTGCCCCTAGCGGGAGGGCCAGAGGCCAAAAACATTCAGTACTTC.

This clonotype was counted a single time. V is TRBV28 and J is TRBJ2-1, with 9 bases fitting TRBD1. Trimming cost V 8 bases and J 8 bases; bases outside gene matches: 10. The CDR3 runs 14 residues. Germline V CDR1 and CDR2: MDHEN, SYDVKM. The CDR3 coding sequence is TGTGCCAGCGAGGAGACAGGGGGTTTGGATGAGCAGTTCTTC. This codes for CASEETGGLDEQFF. The entire variable domain, with the rest obtained from reference TRBV28 and TRBJ2-1, is as follows: DVKVTQSSRYLVKRTGEKVFLECVQDMDHENMFWYRQDPGLGLRLIYFSYDVKMKEKGDIPEGYSVSREKKERFSLILESASTNQTSMYLCASEETGGLDEQFFGPGTRLTVL.

This clonotype came up many times. The rearrangement uses TRBV5-1 and TRBJ2-2, with TRBD2 matching over 9 bases. The CDR3 is 15 amino acids. Unmatched junction bases numbered 5, after V lost 5 bases and J lost 3 bases. Per germline, CDR1 SGHRS and CDR2 YFSETQ. The CDR3 loop reads CASSSGSSDTGELFF. As DNA, the CDR3 is TGCGCCAGCAGTAGCGGGAGTTCAGACACCGGGGAGCTGTTTTTT.

This clonotype was recorded a few times. The chain has TRBV28 and TRBJ1-4, with D possibly being TRBD1 (6 bases). Germline-derived CDR1 and CDR2 are MDHEN and SYDVKM. The CDR3 runs to 15 residues. The V end was cut by 6 bases, the J end by 0 bases, with 11 bases between. In DNA form, the CDR3 reads TGTGCCAGCAGGGTAGGGGGGTCAACTAATGAAAAACTGTTTTTT. Translated, it gives CASRVGGSTNEKLFF.

There are a few counts of this clonotype. J is TRBJ2-1 and V is TRBV3-1, with D tentatively TRBD1 (6 bases). The germline gives CDR1 LGHDT, CDR2 YNNKEL (reference sequence). The V end lost 1 base, the J end lost 10 bases, and 8 bases lay between the germline ends. The CDR3 runs to 12 residues. For the CDR3, the DNA is TGTGCCAGCAGCCAAGGAAGGGGGGAGCAGTTCTTC. This sequence encodes CASSQGRGEQFF.

This clonotype was counted between two and nine times. V and J are TRBV10-3 and TRBJ2-1; D gene ambiguous. The CDR3 runs to 12 residues. CDR1 ENHRY and CDR2 SYGVKD come from the germline V gene. The germline V and J ends were trimmed by 5 bases and 3 bases, with 5 bases remaining between them. The CDR3 DNA sequence: TGTGCCATCAGTCAAAACTACAATGAGCAGTTCTTC. This codes for CAISQNYNEQFF.

This chain uses TRBV7-2 with TRBJ2-2, with TRBD2 matching over 7 bases. V gave up 1 base and J gave up 3 bases; unmatched junction bases: 2. Germline V CDR1 and CDR2: SGHTA, FQGNSA. The CDR3 has 15 residues. CDR3 in DNA: TGTGCCAGCAGCTTAGGCCGGGGGGACACCGGGGAGCTGTTTTTT. Protein product: CASSLGRGDTGELFF.

This clonotype was counted between two and nine times. The chain couples TRBV3-1 to TRBJ1-2; 9 bases align to TRBD1. This CDR3 spans 15 amino acids. J gave up 8 bases and V 5 bases, and 12 bases lay outside the gene matches. The germline V gene encodes CDR1 LGHDT and CDR2 YNNKEL (reference sequence). The CDR3 nucleotides are TGTGCCAGCAGCTTACATCCGGGACAGGGCCCCGGCTACACCTTC. This translates into CASSLHPGQGPGYTF.

The chain links TRBV6-1 to TRBJ1-5, with TRBD1 matching over 7 bases. CDR3 size: 15 residues. V lost 6 bases and J lost 0; bases outside the gene matches: 5. Germline V gene lookup returns CDR1 MNHNS and CDR2 SASEGT. CDR3 region: CASREQGFSNQPQHF. CDR3 sequence (DNA): TGTGCCAGCAGGGAACAGGGGTTTAGCAATCAGCCCCAGCATTTT.

The table lists this clonotype with a few counts. This chain connects TRBV11-2 to TRBJ2-5; the D is unclear. The V gene lost 5 bases and the J gene lost 5 bases, with 6 bases spanning the gap. CDR1 SGHAT and CDR2 FQNNGV come from the germline V gene. The CDR3 totals 11 residues. The CDR3 sequence is CASSPHETQYF. In nucleotides, the CDR3 is TGTGCCAGCAGCCCCCACGAGACCCAGTACTTC. The entire variable domain, with the rest obtained from reference TRBV11-2 and TRBJ2-5, is as follows: EAGVAQSPRYKIIEKRQSVAFWCNPISGHATLYWYQQILGQGPKLLIQFQNNGVVDDSQLPKDRFSAERLKGVDSTLKIQPAKLEDSAVYLCASSPHETQYFGPGTRLLVL.

The table lists this clonotype with a few counts. V is TRBV21-1 and J is TRBJ2-7; TRBD2, the table's D call, was not compared with the DNA. The better agreement between TRBJ2-1 and the DNA end casts doubt on the J call. TRBV21-1 constitutes a pseudogene. This CDR3 is 15 amino acids long. The CDR3 sequence is CASSKAGSGTDEQFF. DNA for the CDR3: TGTGCCAGCAGCAAAGCCGGTAGCGGGACGGATGAGCAGTTCTTC.

This clonotype occurred a few times. The J gene is TRBJ2-5, the V gene TRBV28; D not resolved. Gene TRBJ2-7 matches the end of the DNA better, so the J call may be wrong. CDR1 and CDR2 (germline): MDHEN, SYDVKM. The CDR3 contains 11 residues. The CDR3 region has the DNA TGTGCCAGCAGTGTAAAGTACGAGCAGTACTTC. This translates into CASSVKYEQYF.

This clonotype has more than one count but fewer than ten. Here the CDR3 reads CASANRGQGEQYF. In DNA form, the CDR3 reads TGTGCCAGCGCGAACAGGGGGCAGGGCGAGCAGTACTTC. This chain uses TRBV2 with TRBJ2-7; 9 bases agree with TRBD1. The CDR3 contains 13 residues. Germline CDR1 is SNHLY and CDR2 is FYNNEI. V lost 8 bases and J lost 6; bases outside the gene matches: 8.